This T cell receptor (beta chain) came from a study of cytomegalovirus exposure and HLA in healthy donors. At sampling all donors were nominally healthy, likely with unrecorded immune exposures. The germline CDR1 and CDR2 sequences are SGHDT and YYEEEE. V was cut by 1 base and J by 9 bases, with 16 bases left in between. The CDR3 totals 14 residues. The PCR employed 60 Vbeta primers together with 13 Jbeta primers. This table comes from immunoSEQ multiplex PCR, and its TCRdb copy is limited to in-frame clones, with some not included. Reported are some 130,000 clones; the ten largest clones contain approximately 1.6%. Findings and limits, study-wide: A later analysis reportedly found that, within productive TCRs, an Asian-associated ancestry cluster had fewer N-insertions than the mean observed across the roughly 700 donors. Altogether, some 170 TCR beta chains were recorded as cytomegalovirus-associated.

A word on this clone: Its antigen is unidentified.

The chain combines TRBV5-6 with TRBJ2-5; maybe TRBD1 (6 bases). This TCR was recovered from a woman aged 40 to 50 in good health and CMV-seropositive. Sequenced material: PBMCs. The CDR3 region has the DNA TGTGCCAGCAGCTTGACCCAGGGGCTGGAGGCCCAGTACTTC. Translating it yields CASSLTQGLEAQYF.